This entry concerns a single TCR beta chain. The data are from a study of blood T cell repertoires in COVID-19. Study background: Sample material is recorded as cDNA or gDNA derived from T cells, B-cell-depleted T cells, or PBMCs.

Trimming shortened V by 4 bases and J by 0 bases, and 13 bases separated the two germline ends. Germline values: CDR1 SGDLS, CDR2 YYNGEE. The CDR3 totals 15 residues. TCRdb keeps only in-frame clones here, not all; method: immunoSEQ multiplex PCR. The table lists 150,000 to 200,000 clones, approximately 86% of them singletons. The sequencing sample was made of peripheral blood. The origin of this receptor is a man in his 70s with acute or convalescent COVID-19. This chain connects TRBV9 to TRBJ1-1; TRBD1 might be the D (5 bases). The CDR3 bases are TGTGCCAGCAGCAGCGAACCAGGGATGAACACTGAAGCTTTCTTT. Amino acids: CASSSEPGMNTEAFF.